The T cell receptor (beta chain) under discussion was sequenced for a study of shared clonotypes between healthy human individuals. Whole-study findings and limits: Clonotype sharing across donors was expected to vary with sequencing depth.

A remark on this clone: No antigen is known for it.

The V gene's germline CDR1 is WSHSY and CDR2 SAAADI. Losses at the gene ends were 3 bases for V and 4 bases for J; bases not matched to a gene: 11. This CDR3 contains 18 residues. The test was conducted at deep level. Template for every sorted-subset replicate PCR totaled around 200 ng DNA, around 32,000 T cell genomes. TCRdb keeps only in-frame clones here, not all; method: immunoSEQ multiplex PCR. The repertoire includes some 2 million clones, roughly 94% of them detected once, and 0.13% sits in the top ten. The specimen sequenced was naive CD4+ T cells sorted from blood. Indicated subset: CD45RA+ positively selected. This clonotype was obtained from a man aged 18 to 30 in good health. The V call is TRBV10-2, the J call TRBJ1-5; 11 positions agree with TRBD1. The DNA of the CDR3 is TGCGCCAGCAGTGATTTCCGCTCCGGGACAGGGGGAAATCAGCCCCAGCATTTT. Its translation is CASSDFRSGTGGNQPQHF.